This T cell receptor (beta chain) stems from a study of cytomegalovirus exposure and HLA in healthy donors (dated 2017 in TCRdb). Regarding the research as a whole: In an earlier analysis of fewer than 750 of the donors, about 270 Gb of sequence data and 100 million or so unique TCR beta sequences from 180 million or so T cells were reported. Roughly 300 gigabases of sequencing data and tens of millions of unique TCR sequences made up an early release that covered around 640 HLA-typed donors. Of the roughly 400 genotyped donors, 65% to 90% were placed in the genetic ancestry cluster associated with self-reported Caucasian donors. The study was designed to test whether signatures of past pathogen exposure could be identified by cataloging public T cell receptors. The T cell repertoires of under 700 subjects were profiled by immunosequencing and related to cytomegalovirus serostatus. Along with the approximately 670-subject first cohort, a separate validation cohort of over a hundred different subjects was used. To predict cytomegalovirus infection status, the study combined high-throughput TCR immunosequencing, statistical association of individual TCRs with disease status, and machine learning. In a later analysis, previously published TCR beta repertoires from roughly 710 donors were re-analyzed and high-resolution HLA genotyping was added so that TCR occurrence patterns could be studied. The later analysis used no new phenotypic data to find candidate immune exposures, relying instead on TCR beta sequences and their occurrence across donors. To decide whether each TCR beta V gene segment behaved as functional or pseudogenic, an earlier analysis of some 600 of the donors relied on high-throughput TCR beta sequencing. Donor age, sex, ethnicity and CMV serostatus were collected together with the repertoire data. In a later genetic analysis, genome-wide SNP genotypes for about three fifths of the 666 donors were used, and that subset was treated as a discovery cohort. All discovery cohort repertoires had been generated using a single sequencing platform. Class I and class II HLA loci were covered by the typing at four-digit resolution. Typing coverage differed by locus: A, B, C, DRB1 and DQB1 were typed in roughly 620-630 donors, DQA1 in about 500, DPA1 in over 600, and DPB1 in roughly 470. Roughly five DR-DQ haplotypes were handled as single units for association and clustering because linkage in the cohort was strong. Across 398 genotyped donors of the cohort, an average of approximately 200,000 unique TCR beta nucleotide sequences per donor were sequenced, and around 20% of those sequences were non-productive. What the authors observed across the whole study: In an earlier analysis of over 550 of the donors, most TCR beta V segments were observed in productive rearrangements about 87% or about 30% of the time, broadly matching IMGT annotations. Only TCR beta chains were sequenced in this cohort, and the absence of alpha or paired-chain data limited detectable features. In vitro tests confirmed that a few of the cytomegalovirus-associated TCR beta chains recognize cytomegalovirus antigens. According to a later analysis, most CMV-associated TCR beta chains appeared to be HLA-restricted, and the HLA associations seemed to be driven largely by CMV exposure. When HLA alleles, especially DR and DQ, strongly co-occurred, attributing TCR associations to individual alleles was difficult. A further reported finding was that TCR beta sequences accurately predicted the HLA-A and HLA-B alleles for most subjects in the first cohort. The classifier was reported to diagnose cytomegalovirus status with high specificity and sensitivity in both the original and validation cohorts. A later analysis found that TCR association rates varied across HLA loci, with DRB1 alleles showing the most associated TCRs and HLA-C alleles the fewest. An association between a missense DCLRE1C variant and V-gene and J-gene trimming of TCR beta chains was found in a later genetic analysis and replicated in an independent cohort. A later analysis associated 15,000 to 20,000 TCR beta sequences with specific HLA alleles at a false discovery rate of 0.05. The 87-base-pair reads could not distinguish some IMGT-functional V segments, including TRBV6-2 and TRBV6-3, so those segments were excluded. According to the authors, the approach could potentially be generalized to other disease states and immunological phenotypes. According to a later analysis, parvovirus B19, influenza, CMV and Epstein-Barr virus appeared linked to several top co-occurrence clusters. In a later genetic analysis, fewer N-insertions in productive TCRs were reported among donors in an Asian-associated ancestry cluster than the approximately 710-donor mean. In a later analysis, HLA-associated TCR beta chains showed more clonal expansion and lower generation probabilities than non-associated chains that were equally common. CMV serostatus was the only immune exposure information available for the cohort. Because counts were too low, 15 to 20 rarely observed V segments, including chromosome 9 orphons, were excluded from the earlier analysis of under 650 of the donors. Most TCR sequences were seen in very few donors, while some public TCRs were found in many individuals. HLA typing was unavailable for some donors at each locus, so association tests used only the typed subset. A cluster of highly shared sequence variants was judged likely to be a technical artifact of the sequencing pipeline. In the study, 150 to 200 TCR beta chains were listed as associated with cytomegalovirus. Correlated functional status among segregating V segments might reflect linkage disequilibrium, but an unknown experimental factor could not be ruled out. Roughly uniform sequencing depth across donors was assumed in presence/absence analyses, although this assumption may not hold.

The V and J ends are trimmed by 7 bases and 5 bases, leaving 23 bases between them. The CDR3 starts with the cysteine, ends with the phenylalanine, and has 16 residues. The entry retains the CDR3 DNA only, 48 bases that are in frame from base 1. The count of this clone is one. The target of this receptor is not known. Per-nucleotide qualities are absent, and no much larger clonotype sits a single base away. The cohort was made up of 500 to 800 healthy bone marrow donors. All cohort members were sampled while nominally healthy, although unrecorded immune exposures were likely present. The donor tested CMV seronegative and was one of the 352 seronegative cohort members. Each donor provided a peripheral blood sample, and peripheral blood mononuclear cells were used for TCR beta sequencing. Genomic DNA was extracted from the blood cell samples with the Qiagen DNeasy Blood Extraction Kit. Receptors were amplified or captured by the immunoSEQ multiplex PCR assay. The multiplex PCR relied on a mix of 60 forward primers for TCR Vbeta segments and 13 reverse primers for TCR Jbeta segments. A multiplex PCR assay on genomic DNA amplified the CDR3 region of rearranged TCR beta genes. On the Illumina HiSeq System, the amplified TCR beta libraries were sequenced as 87-base-pair reads. In the authors' own workflow: A later analysis counted tens of millions of unique TCR beta chains across the 666 repertoires, and around 9.9 million of these chains were shared by at least two donors. To remove PCR and sequencing errors, raw reads were error-corrected and collapsed into unique sequences using a nearest-neighbor algorithm that merged closely related sequences. Alignment of CDR3 sequences to IMGT reference sequences was used to assign V, D and J gene segments. Each retained sequence needed at least a six-nucleotide match to both a V gene segment and a J gene segment. Rearrangements were called productive when the CDR3 lacked stop codons and stayed in frame with V and J; all others were non-productive. Following IMGT convention, CDR3 was defined as the stretch from the second conserved V-encoded cysteine up to the conserved J-encoded phenylalanine. The earlier analysis of roughly 590 of the donors excluded sequences that lacked an unambiguous match to a single V gene segment. In an earlier analysis of some 590 of the donors, a V segment was called functional when productive rearrangements were above 56.7%, and segregating when the standard deviation between donors exceeded 5%. A statistical classification framework was developed to diagnose cytomegalovirus status using the catalog of TCR beta chain sequences. A later analysis assigned V and J genes by comparing TCR nucleotide sequences with IMGT/GENE-DB human TR gene sequences. Using the TCRdist pipeline, a later analysis assigned CDR3 sequences along with most-parsimonious VDJ recombination scenarios. In a later analysis, each TCR beta chain was defined by its CDR3 amino acid sequence together with its V-gene family, and reads without a unique V-gene family were excluded. To address suspected cross-contamination and a sequencing artifact, a later analysis removed roughly 580 highly shared, low-generation-probability nucleotide sequences. In a later analysis, a clonal expansion index for each public chain was calculated from normalized within-repertoire ranks of inferred template counts. Generation probabilities in a later analysis came from a VDJ recombination model fitted to out-of-frame rearrangements, and those results were checked against IGoR. In a later analysis, hypergeometric tests were used to score TCR-TCR, TCR-HLA and TCR-CMV co-occurrence, with a repertoire-size bias correction applied to TCR pairs. A later analysis estimated false discovery rates by permuting HLA or CMV assignments 20 times. In a later analysis, co-occurring TCRs were grouped using DBSCAN, with TCRdist sequence similarity added in when clustering inside HLA-allele-positive subsets. Co-occurrence clustering excluded repertoires with fewer than 30,000 or more than 120,000 public chains, plus five with anomalous nucleotide sharing. In its TCRdb copy, this immuneACCESS table keeps in-frame sequences only and misses some clones. Where compared with another copy, unresolved V genes explain less than half of these, and the others have no known cause. V and J calls and clone size come straight from that table; D and trimming were deduced from the DNA. Within this sample are about 140,000 clones, with around three fifths of them counted one time only. Approximately 1.7% of the sample is held by the ten biggest clonotypes.

The sequenced sample consisted of PBMCs. The clonotype originates from a male donor in good health and CMV-seronegative. The chain couples TRBV23-1 to TRBJ1-1; matching of 6 bases hints at TRBD1 as the D gene. TRBV23-1 falls under the ORF class, with uncertain function. The CDR3 region reads CASMSVAGALWTEAFF. The DNA reads TGCGCCAGCATGTCCGTGGCAGGGGCGTTGTGGACTGAAGCTTTCTTT.